This is a list of T cell receptor beta chains from one sample in a study of spatial heterogeneity in lung cancer. TCRdb re-derived calls from the 5' RACE reads in MiXCR, one entry per CDR3 protein. The sample yields 1,700 or so distinct CDR3 sequences, approximately 4.2% seen once. The sample here was lung tumor tissue, taken at surgery. These receptors were obtained from a male donor with early-stage non-small cell lung cancer. Both conserved end residues are part of each CDR3. Fields, in order: D gene, clone size, V gene, J gene, CDR3 protein, CDR3 DNA. D genes are given only for firm matches. The size field is filled for only some rows; it gives once, few, many or a size class.

d_call: -; clone_size: medium-sized; v_call: TRBV5-1; j_call: TRBJ2-1; cdr3_aa: CASSFPSGNSYNEQFF; cdr3_nt: TGCGCCAGCAGCTTCCCGAGCGGAAACTCCTACAATGAGCAGTTCTTC
d_call: TRBD2; clone_size: medium-sized; v_call: TRBV6-2/TRBV6-3; j_call: TRBJ2-4; cdr3_aa: CASRRRGGENIQYF; cdr3_nt: TGTGCCAGCAGGCGCCGGGGGGGAGAAAACATTCAGTACTTC
d_call: -; clone_size: medium-sized; v_call: TRBV5-1; j_call: TRBJ2-1; cdr3_aa: CASSLAGLLHEQFF; cdr3_nt: TGCGCCAGCAGCTTGGCAGGACTCCTCCATGAGCAGTTCTTC
d_call: TRBD2; clone_size: few; v_call: TRBV6-2/TRBV6-3; j_call: TRBJ2-1; cdr3_aa: CASGTSGVGEQFF; cdr3_nt: TGTGCCAGTGGGACTAGCGGGGTAGGTGAGCAGTTCTTC
d_call: TRBD2; clone_size: medium-sized; v_call: TRBV7-2; j_call: TRBJ2-7; cdr3_aa: CASSSRLAGGYEQYF; cdr3_nt: TGTGCCAGCAGTTCCCGACTAGCGGGAGGGTACGAGCAGTACTTC
d_call: -; clone_size: medium-sized; v_call: TRBV28; j_call: TRBJ1-1; cdr3_aa: CASSHRRYTEAFF; cdr3_nt: TGTGCCAGCAGCCATAGAAGGTACACTGAAGCTTTCTTT
d_call: TRBD2; clone_size: many; v_call: TRBV20-1; j_call: TRBJ2-7; cdr3_aa: CSAWTSGGQYF; cdr3_nt: TGCAGTGCGTGGACTAGCGGGGGGCAGTACTTC
d_call: -; clone_size: medium-sized; v_call: TRBV29-1; j_call: TRBJ1-1; cdr3_aa: CSVENTEAFF; cdr3_nt: TGCAGCGTTGAGAACACTGAAGCTTTCTTT
d_call: TRBD1; clone_size: large; v_call: TRBV6-5; j_call: TRBJ1-6; cdr3_aa: CASNLKGAGSPLHF; cdr3_nt: TGTGCCAGCAACTTAAAGGGGGCAGGTTCACCCCTCCACTTT
d_call: TRBD2; clone_size: medium-sized; v_call: TRBV4-1; j_call: TRBJ2-7; cdr3_aa: CASSHSSGSAYEQYF; cdr3_nt: TGCGCCAGCAGCCACTCTAGCGGGAGCGCCTACGAGCAGTACTTC
d_call: TRBD1; clone_size: medium-sized; v_call: TRBV7-2; j_call: TRBJ1-2; cdr3_aa: CASSLRGFYGYTF; cdr3_nt: TGTGCCAGCAGCCTCAGGGGGTTCTATGGCTACACCTTC
d_call: -; clone_size: medium-sized; v_call: TRBV28; j_call: TRBJ1-4; cdr3_aa: CASSSTIKGKANEKLFF; cdr3_nt: TGTGCCAGCAGTTCAACTATCAAGGGGAAGGCTAATGAAAAACTGTTTTTT
d_call: TRBD2; clone_size: medium-sized; v_call: TRBV6-6; j_call: TRBJ2-5; cdr3_aa: CASSSGGFAETQYF; cdr3_nt: TGTGCCAGCAGTAGCGGGGGGTTTGCGGAGACCCAGTACTTC
d_call: TRBD2; clone_size: many; v_call: TRBV7-2; j_call: TRBJ2-7; cdr3_aa: CASSLGRGGAYEQYF; cdr3_nt: TGTGCCAGCAGCTTAGGGCGCGGGGGGGCCTACGAGCAGTACTTC
d_call: TRBD1; clone_size: medium-sized; v_call: TRBV5-1; j_call: TRBJ2-2; cdr3_aa: CASSLRQGDTGELFF; cdr3_nt: TGCGCCAGCAGCTTGAGACAGGGTGACACCGGGGAGCTGTTTTTT
d_call: -; clone_size: large; v_call: TRBV7-8; j_call: TRBJ1-5; cdr3_aa: CASSLGTDNQPQHF; cdr3_nt: TGTGCCAGCAGCTTGGGGACGGACAATCAGCCCCAGCATTTT
d_call: -; clone_size: few; v_call: TRBV6-5; j_call: TRBJ1-2; cdr3_aa: CASSRANYNYGYTF; cdr3_nt: TGTGCCAGCAGCCGCGCCAACTACAACTATGGCTACACCTTC
d_call: TRBD1; clone_size: many; v_call: TRBV28; j_call: TRBJ1-5; cdr3_aa: CASSPGTGFYQPQHF; cdr3_nt: TGTGCCAGCAGCCCCGGGACAGGGTTTTACCAGCCCCAGCATTTT
d_call: TRBD1; clone_size: -; v_call: TRBV6-5; j_call: TRBJ1-6; cdr3_aa: CASNLKGAGSPHHF; cdr3_nt: TGTGCCAGCAACTTAAAGGGGGCAGGTTCGCCCCACCACTTT
d_call: -; clone_size: large; v_call: TRBV28; j_call: TRBJ1-2; cdr3_aa: CASSLLIGYGYTF; cdr3_nt: TGTGCCAGCAGTTTATTAATAGGGTATGGCTACACCTTC
d_call: -; clone_size: many; v_call: TRBV29-1; j_call: TRBJ1-1; cdr3_aa: CSVSIRGLNTEAFF; cdr3_nt: TGCAGCGTTTCGATCAGGGGCTTGAACACTGAAGCTTTCTTT
d_call: -; clone_size: large; v_call: TRBV5-1; j_call: TRBJ2-5; cdr3_aa: CASSLTIQETQYF; cdr3_nt: TGCGCCAGCAGCTTGACGATACAAGAGACCCAGTACTTC
d_call: TRBD1; clone_size: medium-sized; v_call: TRBV30; j_call: TRBJ1-5; cdr3_aa: CAWSEGGTGRNQPQHF; cdr3_nt: TGTGCCTGGAGTGAGGGGGGGACAGGACGTAATCAGCCCCAGCATTTT
d_call: -; clone_size: medium-sized; v_call: TRBV2; j_call: TRBJ2-1; cdr3_aa: CASSVRGDEQFF; cdr3_nt: TGTGCCAGCAGTGTCAGGGGGGATGAGCAGTTCTTC
d_call: TRBD1; clone_size: medium-sized; v_call: TRBV20-1; j_call: TRBJ1-4; cdr3_aa: CSAAQGVEKLFF; cdr3_nt: TGCAGTGCGGCCCAGGGGGTTGAAAAACTGTTTTTT
d_call: TRBD1; clone_size: medium-sized; v_call: TRBV29-1; j_call: TRBJ2-7; cdr3_aa: CSVRDRASSYEQYF; cdr3_nt: TGCAGCGTTCGGGACAGGGCTAGCTCCTACGAGCAGTACTTC
d_call: -; clone_size: many; v_call: TRBV6-2/TRBV6-3; j_call: TRBJ2-2; cdr3_aa: CASRPGQTGELFF; cdr3_nt: TGTGCCAGCAGGCCCGGACAGACCGGGGAGCTGTTTTTT
d_call: TRBD2; clone_size: few; v_call: TRBV28; j_call: TRBJ2-7; cdr3_aa: CASSVAGGWHEQYF; cdr3_nt: TGTGCCAGCAGCGTAGCGGGAGGGTGGCACGAGCAGTACTTC
d_call: TRBD2; clone_size: medium-sized; v_call: TRBV29-1; j_call: TRBJ2-3; cdr3_aa: CSVDSRLANLPTQYF; cdr3_nt: TGCAGCGTTGATTCCCGACTAGCGAACTTACCTACGCAGTATTTT
d_call: TRBD2; clone_size: many; v_call: TRBV7-2; j_call: TRBJ2-5; cdr3_aa: CASTFSGSDGETQYF; cdr3_nt: TGTGCCAGCACCTTTAGCGGGTCGGATGGAGAGACCCAGTACTTC
d_call: -; clone_size: medium-sized; v_call: TRBV28; j_call: TRBJ2-2; cdr3_aa: CASLTGSNTGELFF; cdr3_nt: TGTGCCAGTCTCACAGGGTCTAACACCGGGGAGCTGTTTTTT
d_call: -; clone_size: many; v_call: TRBV29-1; j_call: TRBJ2-2; cdr3_aa: CSARTDNTGELFF; cdr3_nt: TGCAGCGCCCGGACAGATAACACCGGGGAGCTGTTTTTT
d_call: -; clone_size: few; v_call: TRBV2; j_call: TRBJ2-4; cdr3_aa: CASSEGGRGNIQYF; cdr3_nt: TGTGCCAGCAGTGAGGGAGGGAGGGGGAACATTCAGTACTTC
d_call: -; clone_size: medium-sized; v_call: TRBV28; j_call: TRBJ2-3; cdr3_aa: CASTPLGGDTQYF; cdr3_nt: TGTGCCAGCACCCCACTAGGGGGGGATACGCAGTATTTT
d_call: TRBD1; clone_size: medium-sized; v_call: TRBV20-1; j_call: TRBJ2-5; cdr3_aa: CSASQSWDSLWTQYF; cdr3_nt: TGCAGTGCTAGCCAATCATGGGACAGTTTGTGGACCCAGTACTTC
d_call: TRBD2; clone_size: medium-sized; v_call: TRBV20-1; j_call: TRBJ2-7; cdr3_aa: CSANAPGLADEQYF; cdr3_nt: TGCAGTGCAAACGCCCCGGGACTAGCTGACGAGCAGTACTTC
d_call: TRBD1; clone_size: -; v_call: TRBV18; j_call: TRBJ2-7; cdr3_aa: CASSLGDRSYEQYF; cdr3_nt: TGTGCCAGCTCACTCGGGGACAGGAGCTACGAGCAGTACTTC
d_call: TRBD1; clone_size: medium-sized; v_call: TRBV11-2; j_call: TRBJ1-1; cdr3_aa: CASSRDRGLGEAFF; cdr3_nt: TGTGCCAGCAGCCGGGACAGGGGGCTCGGTGAAGCTTTCTTT
d_call: -; clone_size: -; v_call: TRBV29-1; j_call: TRBJ2-3; cdr3_aa: CSVESGGNTQYF; cdr3_nt: TGCAGCGTTGAGTCTGGGGGAAATACGCAGTATTTT
d_call: TRBD1; clone_size: hyperexpanded; v_call: TRBV9; j_call: TRBJ2-1; cdr3_aa: CASSAGQGTGVEQFF; cdr3_nt: TGTGCCAGCAGCGCGGGACAGGGGACAGGTGTTGAGCAGTTCTTC
d_call: -; clone_size: medium-sized; v_call: TRBV11-1; j_call: TRBJ2-1; cdr3_aa: CASSFRWGNEQFF; cdr3_nt: TGTGCCAGCAGCTTTAGGTGGGGCAATGAGCAGTTCTTC
d_call: TRBD1; clone_size: -; v_call: TRBV15; j_call: TRBJ1-2; cdr3_aa: CATSREGQGTIYGYTF; cdr3_nt: TGTGCCACCAGCAGAGAAGGACAGGGGACGATCTATGGCTACACCTTC
d_call: -; clone_size: medium-sized; v_call: TRBV10-2; j_call: TRBJ1-4; cdr3_aa: CASSGSGVEKLFF; cdr3_nt: TGCGCCAGCAGTGGTTCCGGGGTTGAAAAACTGTTTTTT
d_call: -; clone_size: medium-sized; v_call: TRBV24-1; j_call: TRBJ2-4; cdr3_aa: CATSDLGSLMYF; cdr3_nt: TGTGCCACCAGTGATTTGGGCTCCCTGATGTACTTC
d_call: -; clone_size: many; v_call: TRBV29-1; j_call: TRBJ1-2; cdr3_aa: CSVHREANYGYTF; cdr3_nt: TGCAGCGTACACAGGGAAGCTAACTATGGCTACACCTTC
d_call: -; clone_size: few; v_call: TRBV6-2/TRBV6-3; j_call: TRBJ2-7; cdr3_aa: CASSYRTHAHEQYF; cdr3_nt: TGTGCCAGCAGTTACCGGACTCACGCCCACGAGCAGTACTTC
d_call: -; clone_size: medium-sized; v_call: TRBV9; j_call: TRBJ1-3; cdr3_aa: CASSPGHSGNTIYF; cdr3_nt: TGTGCCAGCAGCCCCGGACACTCTGGAAACACCATATATTTT
d_call: TRBD2; clone_size: medium-sized; v_call: TRBV11-2; j_call: TRBJ2-5; cdr3_aa: CASSPIGGERETQYF; cdr3_nt: TGTGCCAGCAGCCCCATCGGGGGGGAGAGGGAGACCCAGTACTTC
d_call: -; clone_size: many; v_call: TRBV29-1; j_call: TRBJ2-1; cdr3_aa: CSVGGFYNEQFF; cdr3_nt: TGCAGCGTTGGGGGGTTTTACAATGAGCAGTTCTTC
d_call: -; clone_size: medium-sized; v_call: TRBV10-3; j_call: TRBJ2-7; cdr3_aa: CAISERQAYEQYF; cdr3_nt: TGTGCCATCAGTGAGCGACAGGCCTACGAGCAGTACTTC
d_call: -; clone_size: many; v_call: TRBV28; j_call: TRBJ2-7; cdr3_aa: CASGVMNEQYF; cdr3_nt: TGTGCCTCGGGAGTAATGAACGAGCAGTACTTC